This record covers a single TCR beta chain. Method: immunoSEQ multiplex PCR; TCRdb's copy keeps in-frame clones and lacks some. This sample has some 200,000 clones, with about nine tenths found just once. The data belong to a study of blood T cell repertoires in COVID-19. The CDR3 contains 15 residues. Germline assignment: CDR1 KGHSH and CDR2 LQKENI. With V trimmed by 6 bases and J by 3 bases, 11 bases remained unmatched. In terms of age and location, participants ranged from roughly 18 to 90 years and lived in 24 US areas. This receptor was identified in a woman in her 30s who had recovered from COVID-19. Material for sequencing was PBMCs or T cells enriched from blood (not recorded which). V usage is TRBV18 and J usage is TRBJ2-7; 7 bases are shared with TRBD1. The DNA for the CDR3 is TGTGCCAGCTCCCCTCGTGGGGACAGAGTCTACGAGCAGTACTTC. Translated, it gives CASSPRGDRVYEQYF.